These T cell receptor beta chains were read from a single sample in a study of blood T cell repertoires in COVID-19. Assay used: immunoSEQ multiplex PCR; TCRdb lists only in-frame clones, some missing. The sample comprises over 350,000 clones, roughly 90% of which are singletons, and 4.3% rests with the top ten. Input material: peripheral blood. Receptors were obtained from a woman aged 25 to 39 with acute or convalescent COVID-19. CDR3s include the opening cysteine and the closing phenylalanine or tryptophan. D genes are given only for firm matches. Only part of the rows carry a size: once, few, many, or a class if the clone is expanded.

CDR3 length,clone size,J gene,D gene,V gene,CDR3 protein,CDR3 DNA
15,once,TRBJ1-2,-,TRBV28,CASSSGDFQGYGYTF,TGTGCCAGCAGTAGTGGGGATTTCCAGGGCTATGGCTACACCTTC
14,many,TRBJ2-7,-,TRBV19,CASSISITSYEQYF,TGTGCCAGTAGTATCTCTATAACCTCCTACGAGCAGTACTTC
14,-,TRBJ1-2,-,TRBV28,CASSPGSSNYGYTF,TGTGCCAGCAGCCCAGGAAGTTCTAACTATGGCTACACCTTC
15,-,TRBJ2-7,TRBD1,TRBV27,CASSLPGQGLSEQYF,TGTGCCAGCAGTTTGCCCGGACAGGGGCTTAGTGAGCAGTACTTC
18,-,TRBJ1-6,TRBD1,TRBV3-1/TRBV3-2,CASSPNPGQGAFDSPLHF,TGTGCCAGCAGCCCAAACCCGGGACAGGGGGCGTTCGATTCACCCCTCCACTTT
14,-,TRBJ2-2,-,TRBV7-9,CASSLPSPTGELFF,TGTGCCAGCAGCTTACCTTCCCCCACCGGGGAGCTGTTTTTT
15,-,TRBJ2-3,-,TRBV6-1,CASSEEAARTDTQYF,TGTGCCAGCAGTGAAGAGGCAGCGCGCACAGATACGCAGTATTTT
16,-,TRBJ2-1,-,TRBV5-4,CASSLLGGRRPNEQFF,TGTGCCAGCAGCTTGTTGGGGGGGCGACGCCCGAATGAGCAGTTCTTC
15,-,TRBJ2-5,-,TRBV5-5,CASSLPHSPQETQYF,TGTGCCAGCAGCCTCCCTCATAGCCCCCAGGAGACCCAGTACTTC
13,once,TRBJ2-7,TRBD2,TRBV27,CASSPSGEYEQYF,TGTGCCAGCAGCCCTAGCGGGGAATACGAGCAGTACTTC
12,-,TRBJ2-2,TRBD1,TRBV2,CASTTGAGELFF,TGTGCCAGCACGACAGGGGCCGGGGAGCTGTTTTTT
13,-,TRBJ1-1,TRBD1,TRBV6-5,CAGTEDRYTEAFF,TGTGCCGGAACCGAGGACAGGTACACTGAAGCTTTCTTT
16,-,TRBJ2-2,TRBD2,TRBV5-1,CASSFLAGANTGELFF,TGCGCCAGCAGCTTCCTAGCGGGGGCCAACACCGGGGAGCTGTTTTTT